This is a list of T cell receptor beta chains from one sample in a study of monozygotic twins with inflammatory bowel disease. After re-calling the 5' RACE reads, TCRdb lists one entry per CDR3 protein, DNA absent. Listed are around 450,000 distinct CDR3 sequences; 2% to 2.5% falls within the top ten. Sequencing input: blood. These receptors were obtained from a human donor with ulcerative colitis or Crohn's disease, or a healthy co-twin of an affected twin (not recorded which). The CDR3 runs from the conserved cysteine through the conserved F or W. The order of the fields is V gene, J gene, CDR3 protein.

TRBV6-6	TRBJ1-2	CASTLPVGGYTF
TRBV6-5	TRBJ2-7	CASSYSRTGVNEQYF
TRBV18	TRBJ2-1	CASSPSALAGPWVF
TRBV4-1	TRBJ2-3	CASSWQGTDTQYF
TRBV25-1	TRBJ1-1	CASSEMTGAGTEAFF
TRBV29-1	TRBJ2-1	CSVDSGRTPYNEQFF
TRBV24-1	TRBJ1-1	CATSDSSGGNTEAFF
TRBV5-1	TRBJ1-1	CASSGEGNTEAFF
TRBV4-2	TRBJ2-3	CASSQGEGGADTQYF
TRBV7-9	TRBJ2-2	CASSPKAPDGTGELFF
TRBV5-6	TRBJ2-1	CASSLWSGTDTYNEQFF
TRBV20-1	TRBJ2-2	CSARDPSSGTGELFF
TRBV12-3/TRBV12-4	TRBJ2-5	CASSPLAGGVGETQYF
TRBV7-9	TRBJ2-1	CASSFSGGQFF
TRBV5-4	TRBJ2-5	CASSLSGRGLFQETQYF
TRBV5-1	TRBJ2-4	CASSLWEVGNIQYF
TRBV27	TRBJ2-5	CASSSILAGVRETQYF
TRBV20-1	TRBJ2-2	CSSFSGPTGELFF
TRBV28	TRBJ2-7	CASTLRGHEQYF
TRBV6-1	TRBJ2-2	CASRRESRGTGELFF
TRBV20-1	TRBJ2-1	CSASSVGSYNEQFF
TRBV5-6	TRBJ2-2	CASSLQGLNTGELFF
TRBV6-5	TRBJ1-1	CASSYSSIMNTEAFF
TRBV29-1	TRBJ2-2	CSVGGPGELFF
TRBV6-5	TRBJ2-2	CASRLGLAKELFF
TRBV20-1	TRBJ2-2	CSARDLLDGELFF
TRBV6-1	TRBJ1-1	CASSTPRRNTEAFF
TRBV7-2	TRBJ1-2	CASSPRQGGGYTF